Presented here are 3 T cell receptor beta chains from one specimen sequenced in a study of vaccination and CD4 T cells after COVID-19. These receptors are not linked to any known antigen. Oncomine TCR Beta short-read sequencing was applied to DNA from cultured CD4+ T cells. MiXCR, run by TCRdb on the PCR reads, gives a single entry per CDR3 protein. The sample holds approximately 15,000 distinct CDR3 sequences, around 31% seen once. Treatment given: roughly 10-day PBMC culture with coronavirus spike peptide pools or control peptides (ViraFEST assay). Sample: cultured CD4+ T cells from blood. These receptors were taken from a human donor with COVID-19.

By its share, this clonotype is medium-sized. This sequence joins TRBV30 and TRBJ2-6, with TRBD1 matching over 8 bases. Losses at the gene ends were 4 bases for V and 0 bases for J; bases not matched to a gene: 8. The CDR3 has 17 amino acids. In germline, CDR1 is GTSNPN, CDR2 SVGIG (reference sequence). For the CDR3, the DNA is TGTGCCTGGATCCGGGACAGGTCTCGCTCTGGGGCCAACGTCCTGACTTTC. Protein product: CAWIRDRSRSGANVLTF.

The chain joins TRBV19 to TRBJ1-1; D possibly corresponds to TRBD1 (6 bases). The CDR3 length is 15 residues. Between the trimmed V and J ends, which lost 4 bases and 6 bases, there was a span of 18 bases. The germline V gene encodes CDR1 LNHDA and CDR2 SQIVND (reference sequence). The CDR3 loop is CASSTRGLGFAEAFF. Written as DNA, the CDR3 is TGTGCCAGTAGTACCAGGGGCTTGGGTTTCGCTGAAGCTTTCTTT.

This clonotype was recorded a few times. The chain is built from TRBV19 and TRBJ1-2; 8 bases agree with TRBD1. The CDR3 length is 14 residues. Losses at the gene ends were 6 bases for V and 3 bases for J; bases not matched to a gene: 6. Germline V CDR1 and CDR2: LNHDA, SQIVND (reference sequence). This chain's CDR3 is CASREDRDHYGYTF. The CDR3 region has the DNA TGTGCCAGTAGGGAGGACAGGGATCACTATGGCTACACCTTC. Looking up the rest from reference TRBV19 and TRBJ1-2 gives the full variable domain: DGGITQSPKYLFRKEGQNVTLSCEQNLNHDAMYWYRQDPGQGLRLIYYSQIVNDFQKGDIAEGYSVSREKKESFPLTVTSAQKNPTAFYLCASREDRDHYGYTFGSGTRLTVV.